A selection of T cell receptor beta chains follows, all from one sample in a study of T cells after yellow fever vaccination. TCRdb redid the calling of the 5' RACE reads with MiXCR, one entry per CDR3 protein. The table lists some 560,000 distinct CDR3 sequences, roughly a fifth of them singletons. Sequencing used PBMCs, obtained 15 days after the yellow fever booster vaccination. These receptors were taken from a young man who received the YFV17D yellow fever vaccine. CDR3s include the opening cysteine and the closing phenylalanine or tryptophan. A D gene is named only where the DNA matches it firmly. Clone size appears in some rows only: once, few, many, or a class for an expanded clone.

TRBJ2-7 . . TRBV6-2/TRBV6-3 CASSAVPYHEQYF TGTGCCAGCAGTGCGGTCCCATACCACGAGCAGTACTTC
TRBJ2-5 few . TRBV7-6 CASSLLGIGGQETQYF TGTGCCAGCAGCTTGCTAGGGATCGGGGGACAAGAGACCCAGTACTTC
TRBJ2-7 . TRBD2 TRBV9 CASSAGTSGSREQYF TGTGCCAGCAGCGCGGGGACTAGCGGTTCGCGGGAGCAGTACTTC
TRBJ2-7 few . TRBV5-5 CASSPKGSAYEQYF TGTGCCAGCAGCCCGAAGGGGTCGGCTTACGAGCAGTACTTC
TRBJ1-1 few . TRBV5-1 CASSIRDAMNTEAFF TGCGCCAGCAGCATCCGGGACGCTATGAACACTGAAGCTTTCTTT
TRBJ1-5 . . TRBV10-3 CAISDGGNQPQHF TGTGCCATCAGTGATGGCGGGAATCAGCCCCAGCATTTT
TRBJ2-5 few TRBD2 TRBV20-1 CSAKRTSQETQYF TGCAGTGCAAAAAGGACTAGCCAAGAGACCCAGTACTTC
TRBJ2-2 few . TRBV12-3/TRBV12-4 CAGPEWGTGELFF TGTGCCGGCCCCGAATGGGGAACCGGGGAGCTGTTTTTT
TRBJ2-7 . . TRBV7-2 CASSPRTTWDEQYF TGTGCCAGCAGCCCCCGGACTACCTGGGACGAGCAGTACTTC
TRBJ2-3 once TRBD2 TRBV5-1 CASSWRAGNTDTQYF TGCGCCAGCAGCTGGCGAGCGGGGAACACAGATACGCAGTATTTT
TRBJ2-7 few TRBD1 TRBV10-3 CATRTGGAEQYF TGTGCCACCCGGACAGGGGGCGCCGAGCAGTACTTC
TRBJ2-2 many TRBD2 TRBV4-3 CASSSLAGAGELFF TGCGCCAGCAGTTCTCTAGCGGGAGCCGGGGAGCTGTTTTTT
TRBJ2-1 . . TRBV7-3 CASSLQGSGVDEQFF TGTGCCAGCAGCTTACAGGGTTCGGGTGTGGATGAGCAGTTCTTC
TRBJ2-7 few . TRBV6-1 CATRPSYEQYF TGTGCCACCCGACCGTCCTACGAGCAGTACTTC
TRBJ2-5 few . TRBV5-1 CASSPAGAETQYF TGCGCCAGCAGCCCCGCAGGGGCGGAGACCCAGTACTTC
TRBJ2-3 few . TRBV20-1 CSAPRAGQDTQYF TGCAGTGCCCCTAGGGCGGGGCAGGATACGCAGTATTTT
TRBJ2-1 . TRBD2 TRBV4-1 CASSQGPSGTYNEQFF TGCGCCAGCAGCCAAGGGCCTAGCGGGACCTACAATGAGCAGTTCTTC
TRBJ2-1 few TRBD2 TRBV6-2/TRBV6-3 CASRGLADPLDEQFF TGTGCCAGCAGGGGACTAGCGGACCCCTTGGATGAGCAGTTCTTC
TRBJ2-7 few TRBD2 TRBV6-2/TRBV6-3 CASSASRGGIYEQYF TGTGCCAGCAGTGCCTCCCGCGGGGGAATTTACGAGCAGTACTTC
TRBJ2-1 . TRBD2 TRBV25-1 CASSDAGGTSYNEQFF TGTGCCAGCAGTGACGCGGGGGGGACCTCCTACAATGAGCAGTTCTTC
TRBJ2-3 many . TRBV28 CASSSPPDLTDTQYF TGTGCCAGCAGTTCCCCCCCGGACTTGACAGATACGCAGTATTTT
TRBJ2-4 . TRBD1 TRBV15 CATSRAGTGGNIQYF TGTGCCACCAGCAGAGCCGGGACAGGAGGGAACATTCAGTACTTC
TRBJ2-7 . . TRBV18 CASSPSGPGVHEQYF TGTGCCAGCTCACCTAGCGGTCCGGGGGTCCACGAGCAGTACTTC
TRBJ2-1 . TRBD1 TRBV6-2/TRBV6-3 CASSPDRAVVQFF TGTGCCAGCAGTCCGGACAGGGCAGTGGTGCAGTTCTTC
TRBJ1-5 few . TRBV7-9 CASSRDDSLNQPQHF TGTGCCAGCAGCAGAGATGACAGCCTCAATCAGCCCCAGCATTTT
TRBJ2-7 . . TRBV20-1 CSAVRDAYEQYF TGCAGTGCAGTCAGGGATGCCTACGAGCAGTACTTC
TRBJ2-7 few . TRBV27 CASSFPSAPSEQYF TGTGCCAGCAGTTTCCCATCCGCCCCCAGCGAGCAGTACTTC
TRBJ2-1 . . TRBV2 CASSVNTQVNEQFF TGTGCCAGCAGTGTAAATACCCAAGTAAATGAGCAGTTCTTC
TRBJ2-2 . TRBD2 TRBV18 CASSPSQGLRELFF TGTGCCAGCTCACCATCCCAGGGACTACGGGAGCTGTTTTTT
TRBJ2-1 . . TRBV6-2/TRBV6-3 CASSWPNEQFF TGTGCCAGCAGTTGGCCCAATGAGCAGTTCTTC
TRBJ2-4 few TRBD2 TRBV11-2 CASKPLAGGTQNIQYF TGTGCCAGCAAACCACTAGCGGGAGGGACTCAAAACATTCAGTACTTC
TRBJ1-1 few . TRBV21-1 CASSLPEQGAKTEAFF TGTGCCAGCAGCCTCCCCGAACAGGGGGCAAAGACTGAAGCTTTCTTT
TRBJ2-7 few . TRBV20-1 CSAPSGLALEQYF TGCAGTGCTCCCTCGGGACTGGCTCTCGAGCAGTACTTC
TRBJ1-2 few . TRBV28 CASSLLIANYGYTF TGTGCCAGCAGTTTACTCATAGCTAACTATGGCTACACCTTC
TRBJ2-2 . . TRBV28 CASKSSGELFF TGTGCCAGCAAGAGTTCCGGGGAGCTGTTTTTT
TRBJ2-3 . TRBD2 TRBV9 CASSAGASGGSTDTQYF TGTGCCAGCAGCGCAGGCGCTAGCGGGGGGAGCACAGATACGCAGTATTTT
TRBJ2-3 few . TRBV18 CASSLVVDSDTQYF TGTGCCAGCTCACTCGTGGTGGACTCGGATACGCAGTATTTT
TRBJ2-7 . TRBD1 TRBV6-2/TRBV6-3 CASSYPGTGTYEQYF TGTGCCAGCAGTTACCCCGGGACAGGGACCTACGAGCAGTACTTC
TRBJ2-7 few TRBD2 TRBV28 CASSPLAGGRYEQYF TGTGCCAGCAGTCCCCTAGCGGGAGGTAGATACGAGCAGTACTTC
TRBJ2-3 . . TRBV28 CASTLAQGTDTQYF TGTGCCAGCACCCTTGCGCAGGGAACAGATACGCAGTATTTT
TRBJ1-1 . TRBD1 TRBV5-4 CASSPVGDRGFTEAFF TGTGCCAGCAGCCCCGTCGGGGACAGGGGGTTTACTGAAGCTTTCTTT
TRBJ2-2 few . TRBV20-1 CSASGGPGELFF TGCAGTGCTAGTGGGGGCCCCGGGGAGCTGTTTTTT
TRBJ2-7 . . TRBV5-1 CASSLNTGSSYEQYF TGCGCCAGCAGCTTGAACACAGGGAGCTCCTACGAGCAGTACTTC
TRBJ2-7 . TRBD2 TRBV20-1 CSASRREAPYEQYF TGCAGTGCTAGTCGGCGGGAGGCCCCCTACGAGCAGTACTTC